Below, one TCR beta chain is given with its context. Its target is unknown. The data are from a study of T-cell reconstitution after alpha-beta-depleted transplantation in children. Findings of the study overall: Approximately two months post-transplant, alpha-beta T cells reportedly originated from several hundred expanded graft clones. Several patients had high TCRbeta diversity at day 60; it came from surviving recipient T cells and thymic progenitors.

This sample's TCRbeta library carried unique molecular identifier barcodes. TCRdb analysed the PCR reads with MiXCR anew, one entry per CDR3 protein. Of 480,000 or so distinct CDR3 sequences in the sample, roughly a tenth were seen once. This CDR3 contains 14 residues. CDR1 and CDR2 (germline): SGHRS, YFSETQ. V shed 4 bases, J shed 1 base, and the junction held 5 bases outside the gene matches. V is TRBV5-1 and J is TRBJ2-7; 7 nucleotides align to TRBD2. The sequenced sample was PBMCs, obtained before TCRalphabeta/CD19-depleted stem cell transplant. The sequence was collected from a child aged 2-15 years with inherited bone marrow failure, due to receive a stem cell transplant. CDR3: CASSISSGSYEQYF. The CDR3 DNA reads as TGCGCCAGCAGCATCTCTAGCGGATCCTACGAGCAGTACTTC.